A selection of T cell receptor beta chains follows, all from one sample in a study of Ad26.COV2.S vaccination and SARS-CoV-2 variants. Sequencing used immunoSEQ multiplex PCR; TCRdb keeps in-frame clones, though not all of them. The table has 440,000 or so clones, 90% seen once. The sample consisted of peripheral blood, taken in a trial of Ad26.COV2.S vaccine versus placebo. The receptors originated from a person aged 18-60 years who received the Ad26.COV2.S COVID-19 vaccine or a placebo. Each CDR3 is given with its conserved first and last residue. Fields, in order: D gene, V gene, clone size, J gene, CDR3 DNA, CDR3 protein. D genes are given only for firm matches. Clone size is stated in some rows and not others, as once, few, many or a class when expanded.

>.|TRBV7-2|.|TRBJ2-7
TGTGCCAGCAGCTTAACGCGCGCCAGTCCTTACGAGCAGTACTTC
CASSLTRASPYEQYF
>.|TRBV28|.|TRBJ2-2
TGTGCCAGCAGCTTGGACCTACAAAAGATGTTTTTT
CASSLDLQKMFF
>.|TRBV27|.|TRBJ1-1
TGTGCCAGCAGTTTATTTTGGGGAGTGGGACGGGGCACTGAAGCTTTCTTT
CASSLFWGVGRGTEAFF
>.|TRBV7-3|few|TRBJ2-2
TGTGCCAGCAGCTCATCAGGGAACACCGGGGAGCTGTTTTTT
CASSSSGNTGELFF
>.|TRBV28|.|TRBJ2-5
TGTGCCAGCAGTTCGACAGCAGAGACCCAGTACTTC
CASSSTAETQYF
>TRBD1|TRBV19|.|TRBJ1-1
TGTGCCAGTAGTATCTACAGGGGCACTGAAGCTTTCTTT
CASSIYRGTEAFF
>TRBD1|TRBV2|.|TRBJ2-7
TGTGCCAGCAGCGATCAGGGACAGGGGCTAGGCGAGCAGTACTTC
CASSDQGQGLGEQYF
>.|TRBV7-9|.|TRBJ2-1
TGTGCCAGCAGCTTAGCCCTAAGCGGGTACTCCTACAATGAGCAGTTCTTC
CASSLALSGYSYNEQFF
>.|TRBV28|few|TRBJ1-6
TGTGCCAGCAGTTTACTTTGGGACGCGTATAATTCACCCCTCCACTTT
CASSLLWDAYNSPLHF
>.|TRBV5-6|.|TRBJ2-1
TGTGCCAGCAGCGCCGGGTTGAGCTCCTACAATGAGCAGTTCTTC
CASSAGLSSYNEQFF